Each of the 30 T cell receptor beta chains below was sequenced from the same sample in a study of blood T cell repertoires in COVID-19. Here immunoSEQ multiplex PCR was the method, and the copy in TCRdb shows in-frame clones only, minus some. The sample yields about 370,000 clones, around 91% seen once. The sequenced sample was PBMCs or T cells enriched from blood (not recorded which). The receptors stem from a man aged 18 to 35 who had recovered from COVID-19.

The chain combines TRBV29-1 with TRBJ2-7; no clear D gene. Germline V CDR1 and CDR2: SQVTM, ANQGSEA. The length of the CDR3 is 13 residues. With 5 bases removed from V and 4 bases from J, the gap between germline ends came to 15 bases. For the CDR3, the DNA is TGCAGCGTTTCAATCTTAAGCTCATACGAGCAGTACTTC. Translated, it gives CSVSILSSYEQYF.

The chain links TRBV2 to TRBJ2-5; D is possibly TRBD2 (5 bases). V was trimmed by 4 bases and J by 3 bases, leaving 9 bases between them. Germline loops: CDR1 SNHLY, CDR2 FYNNEI. The CDR3 runs to 13 residues. The CDR3 sequence is CASSVRGEETQYF. The CDR3, as DNA: TGTGCCAGCAGTGTCCGGGGAGAAGAGACCCAGTACTTC.

The V call is TRBV24-1, the J call TRBJ2-5; 7 bases match TRBD1. Trimming at V came to 3 bases and at J to 3 bases, leaving 9 bases not matched to a gene. The CDR3 consists of 16 residues. Germline assignment: CDR1 KGHDR and CDR2 SFDVKD. The CDR3 region is CATSDPLGTEEETQYF. The CDR3 DNA is TGTGCCACCAGTGATCCCCTCGGGACAGAAGAAGAGACCCAGTACTTC.

J is TRBJ2-3 and V is TRBV28, with D possibly being TRBD1 (5 bases). The CDR3 has 14 residues. Trimming cost V 2 bases and J 5 bases, with 11 bases left between them. Germline V gene lookup returns CDR1 MDHEN and CDR2 SYDVKM. The CDR3 DNA follows: TGTGCCAGCAGTTTACCGGGTAGGGGAGATACGCAGTATTTT. This sequence encodes CASSLPGRGDTQYF. The whole variable domain, filled in from reference TRBV28 and TRBJ2-3, reads DVKVTQSSRYLVKRTGEKVFLECVQDMDHENMFWYRQDPGLGLRLIYFSYDVKMKEKGDIPEGYSVSREKKERFSLILESASTNQTSMYLCASSLPGRGDTQYFGPGTRLTVL.

The genes are TRBV19 and TRBJ2-1; maybe TRBD2 (6 bases). Deletions cut 1 base from V and 2 bases from J, with 18 bases between. This CDR3 region has 18 residues. In germline, CDR1 is LNHDA, CDR2 SQIVND (reference sequence). The CDR3 here is CASSIAAPSVAPYNEQFF. DNA of the CDR3: TGTGCCAGTAGTATAGCGGCCCCTAGCGTAGCCCCCTACAATGAGCAGTTCTTC.

This chain uses TRBV4-2 with TRBJ2-3; 11 bases fit TRBD2. The CDR3 has 15 amino acids. V lost 1 base, J lost 6 bases, and 3 bases stayed unmatched. Germline V gives CDR1 LGHNA, CDR2 YNFKEQ. The CDR3 nucleotides are TGTGCCAGCAGCCAAGGACTAGCGGGAAGGGATACGCAGTATTTT. Protein product: CASSQGLAGRDTQYF.

The chain has TRBV7-9 and TRBJ1-6; D not certain. V was shortened by 3 bases and J by 6 bases, with 18 bases between the two germline ends. CDR1 is SEHNR and CDR2 is FQNEAQ in the germline V gene (reference sequence). This CDR3 is built from 17 residues. CDR3 amino acids: CASSFFNWARFNSPLHF. In DNA form, the CDR3 reads TGTGCCAGCAGCTTTTTTAACTGGGCCCGATTTAATTCACCCCTCCACTTT.

In DNA form, the CDR3 reads TGTGCCTGCCCCTCCCGTAGCGGCTTTTACAATGAGCAGTTCTTC. It codes for CACPSRSGFYNEQFF. The chain couples TRBV30 to TRBJ2-1, with D possibly being TRBD2 (6 bases). This CDR3 contains 15 residues. CDR1 is GTSNPN, CDR2 SVGIG, per germline (reference sequence). The germline V and J ends were trimmed by 6 bases and 4 bases, with 19 bases remaining between them.

CDR3 coding DNA: TGTCCCCCATCGGACATCTCCTACGAGCAGTACTTC. Amino acids: CPPSDISYEQYF. The chain combines TRBV27 with TRBJ2-7; D may be TRBD1 (5 bases). The CDR3 runs 12 residues. Germline CDR1 and CDR2: MNHEY and SMNVEV (reference sequence).

This chain connects TRBV7-3 to TRBJ2-2, with a weak D call TRBD2 (6 bases). The CDR3 spans 16 residues. The germline CDR1 and CDR2 sequences are SGHTA and FQGTGA. Trimming removed 5 bases at V and 0 bases at J, with 13 bases between. The DNA of the CDR3 is TGTGCCAGCAGCATACTAGCTTGGCCGAACACCGGGGAGCTGTTTTTT. Its protein is CASSILAWPNTGELFF.

The chain carries TRBV20-1 and TRBJ1-2; D gene ambiguous. Trimming removed 6 bases at V and 7 bases at J, with 12 bases between. The CDR3 has 11 amino acids. In germline, CDR1 is DFQATT, CDR2 SNEGSKA (reference sequence). The CDR3 DNA sequence: TGCAGTGCCAGTCTTAGCACTGGCTACACCTTC. This translates into CSASLSTGYTF.

The chain employs TRBV5-6 and TRBJ2-3; D is possibly TRBD2 (6 bases). This CDR3 has 15 residues. Trimming shortened V by 0 bases and J by 2 bases, and 10 bases separated the two germline ends. CDR1 is SGHDT, CDR2 YYEEEE, per germline. The CDR3 DNA follows: TGTGCCAGCAGCTTGGCGGGGGAAACCACAGATACGCAGTATTTT. It translates to CASSLAGETTDTQYF.

The J gene is TRBJ1-2, the V gene TRBV19, with D unresolved. V lost 8 bases, J lost 3 bases, and 10 bases lay in between. Germline V gene data show CDR1 as LNHDA and CDR2 as SQIVND (reference sequence). The CDR3 spans 12 residues. The CDR3 loop is CASARGDYGYTF. The CDR3 DNA reads as TGTGCCAGTGCGAGAGGAGACTATGGCTACACCTTC.

In DNA, the CDR3 is TGTGCCAGCAGCCAAGATCTCGCGTCGCCGACCCAGTACTTC. Its translation is CASSQDLASPTQYF. The chain employs TRBV3-1 (or the pseudogene TRBV3-2) and TRBJ2-5; D is uncertain. The CDR3 has 14 amino acids. The V gene's germline CDR1 is LGHDT and CDR2 YNNKEL (reference sequence). Deletions cut 0 bases from V and 7 bases from J, with 12 bases between.

V gene TRBV6-2 or TRBV6-3 combines with J gene TRBJ1-3; 8 nucleotides match TRBD1. V was clipped by 2 bases and J by 8 bases; unmatched bases: 8. Germline V CDR1 and CDR2: MNHEY, SVGEGT. The CDR3 covers 15 residues. The CDR3 coding sequence is TGTGCCAGCAGTTACGGGGACAGGATGAGTCACACCATATATTTT. Translation gives CASSYGDRMSHTIYF.

The J gene is TRBJ1-1, the V gene TRBV9, with 9 bases matching TRBD1. The CDR3 has 15 residues. Per the germline V gene, CDR1 is SGDLS and CDR2 is YYNGEE. V shed 3 bases, J shed 7 bases, and the junction held 10 bases outside the gene matches. In DNA form, the CDR3 reads TGTGCCAGCAGCGCCTTGACCGGGACAGGGAATGAAGCTTTCTTT. Translated: CASSALTGTGNEAFF.

V gene TRBV27 combines with J gene TRBJ2-5; possibly TRBD1 for D (5 bases). Trimming took 3 bases from V and 5 from J, leaving 10 bases between them. From germline, CDR1 is MNHEY and CDR2 SMNVEV (reference sequence). This CDR3 has 13 amino acids. This chain's CDR3 is CASSFRDRETQYF. In nucleotides, the CDR3 is TGTGCCAGCAGTTTCAGGGATCGGGAGACCCAGTACTTC.

The rearrangement links TRBV6-1 to TRBJ1-3, with TRBD1 as a possible D gene (6 bases). From germline, CDR1 is MNHNS and CDR2 SASEGT. V was pared by 0 bases and J by 2 bases, with 8 bases between. CDR3 length: 15 residues. CDR3 DNA sequence: TGTGCCAGCAGTGAAGCGACAGGACCTGGAAACACCATATATTTT. This sequence encodes CASSEATGPGNTIYF.

The chain employs TRBV7-7 and TRBJ1-2; weak D call: TRBD1 (6 bases). Trimming stripped 5 bases from V and 0 bases from J, with 16 bases between. The germline V gene encodes CDR1 SSHAT and CDR2 FNYEAQ (reference sequence). This CDR3 is built from 16 residues. CDR3 in amino acids: CASSRAQGRANYGYTF. Written as DNA, the CDR3 is TGTGCCAGCAGCCGGGCCCAGGGGCGAGCTAACTATGGCTACACCTTC.

This rearrangement joins TRBV5-1 to TRBJ1-1, with a possible D match to TRBD1 (6 bases). V lost 1 base to trimming and J lost 5 bases, with 18 bases between them. There are 16 residues in the CDR3. The germline V gene encodes CDR1 SGHRS and CDR2 YFSETQ. CDR3 DNA: TGCGCCAGCAGCTTGAAAGTGAGGGGGACTAAGACTGAAGCTTTCTTT. The encoded protein is CASSLKVRGTKTEAFF.

This clone was recorded once. The genes are TRBV20-1 and TRBJ2-7; D unclear. Looked up from germline, CDR1 is DFQATT and CDR2 is SNEGSKA (reference sequence). This CDR3 has 12 residues. Trimming pared 3 bases from V and 0 bases from J, leaving 6 bases between. Written as DNA, the CDR3 is TGCAGTGCTAGTCTTCGCTCCTACGAGCAGTACTTC. Translated: CSASLRSYEQYF.

There are a few counts of this clone. The chain employs TRBV3-1 (or the pseudogene TRBV3-2) and TRBJ2-7; tentatively, D is TRBD2 (6 bases). Germline V lookup: CDR1 LGHDT, CDR2 YNNKEL (reference sequence). This CDR3 is 15 amino acids long. V was pared by 0 bases and J by 5 bases, with 14 bases between. CDR3 in amino acids: CASSQELTRAHEQYF. Written as DNA, the CDR3 is TGTGCCAGCAGCCAAGAGTTGACTAGGGCCCACGAGCAGTACTTC.

V and J are TRBV7-9 and TRBJ2-3; D might be TRBD1 (5 bases). Deletions cut 6 bases from V and 0 bases from J, with 13 bases between. The germline gives CDR1 SEHNR, CDR2 FQNEAQ (reference sequence). CDR3 length equals 15 residues. The CDR3 loop reads CASSPDTASTDTQYF. The CDR3 nucleotides read TGTGCCAGCAGTCCGGACACCGCTAGCACAGATACGCAGTATTTT.

The chain recombines TRBV7-9 with TRBJ2-7, with D unresolved. The CDR3 is made up of 15 amino acids. V was trimmed by 5 bases and J by 1 base, leaving 15 bases between them. CDR1 is SEHNR, CDR2 FQNEAQ, per germline (reference sequence). In DNA form, the CDR3 reads TGTGCCAGCAGCCCCTCCCGGGTCCCTTCCTACGAGCAGTACTTC. Protein: CASSPSRVPSYEQYF. Combining the CDR3 with reference TRBV7-9 and TRBJ2-7 gives the whole variable domain DTGVSQNPRHKITKRGQNVTFRCDPISEHNRLYWYRQTLGQGPEFLTYFQNEAQLEKSRLLSDRFSAERPKGSFSTLEIQRTEQGDSAMYLCASSPSRVPSYEQYFGPGTRLTVT.

The genes are TRBV15 and TRBJ2-7, with TRBD2 identical over 11 bases. CDR1 and CDR2 from the germline V gene are LNHNV and YYDKDF (reference sequence). The CDR3 consists of 17 residues. V trimming: 0 bases; J trimming: 1 base; junction bases outside the gene matches: 5. CDR3 protein: CATSRDRLAGSSYEQYF. The CDR3 nucleotides are TGTGCCACCAGCAGAGACAGACTAGCGGGAAGTTCCTACGAGCAGTACTTC.

Note on this clone: Mismatch with germline at one junction end may stem from a read error. V gene TRBV13 combines with J gene TRBJ2-7; possible D gene TRBD2, 6 bases. The CDR3 is 12 amino acids. Germline lookup yields CDR1 PRHDT and CDR2 FYEKMQ (reference sequence). CDR3 nucleotide sequence: TGTGCCAGCAGCTTCCGGAGGGGTCCTCTTTCTTTC. Translation gives CASSFRRGPLSF.

The CDR3 region is CASSRRGTGDGYTF. In DNA form, the CDR3 reads TGTGCCAGCAGCCGAAGAGGGACAGGGGACGGCTACACCTTC. The rearrangement joins TRBV6-5 to TRBJ1-2; 10 bases agree with TRBD1. The V gene end was trimmed by 6 bases and the J gene end by 8 bases; junction bases not matched to a gene: 9. CDR3 length: 14 amino acids. Germline CDR1 MNHEY, CDR2 SVGAGI.

This chain uses TRBV15 with TRBJ1-4; D remains unclear. Trimming pared 3 bases from V and 3 bases from J, leaving 14 bases between. Germline V gene sequence: CDR1 LNHNV, CDR2 YYDKDF (reference sequence). The CDR3 is 16 residues long. The CDR3 region is CATSSGEGRANEKLFF. In nucleotides, the CDR3 is TGTGCCACCAGCAGTGGGGAAGGGCGGGCTAATGAAAAACTGTTTTTT.

This chain uses TRBV6-2 or TRBV6-3 with TRBJ2-3; 13 positions agree with TRBD2. This CDR3 spans 18 amino acids. V shed 5 bases and J 1 base; nucleotides not matched to a gene: 9. CDR1 is MNHEY, CDR2 SVGEGT, per germline. The chain's CDR3 is CASSKPTSGGLGTDTQYF. The CDR3, as DNA: TGTGCCAGCAGTAAACCGACTAGCGGGGGGTTGGGCACAGATACGCAGTATTTT.

This clone appeared many times. This chain connects TRBV7-9 to TRBJ2-1, with unresolved D. This CDR3 region has 14 residues. Trimming took 2 bases from V and 6 from J, leaving 11 bases between them. Germline V gives CDR1 SEHNR, CDR2 FQNEAQ (reference sequence). The DNA for the CDR3 is TGTGCCAGCAGCTTATCCGCGGCCCTCAATGAGCAGTTCTTC. Amino acids: CASSLSAALNEQFF.